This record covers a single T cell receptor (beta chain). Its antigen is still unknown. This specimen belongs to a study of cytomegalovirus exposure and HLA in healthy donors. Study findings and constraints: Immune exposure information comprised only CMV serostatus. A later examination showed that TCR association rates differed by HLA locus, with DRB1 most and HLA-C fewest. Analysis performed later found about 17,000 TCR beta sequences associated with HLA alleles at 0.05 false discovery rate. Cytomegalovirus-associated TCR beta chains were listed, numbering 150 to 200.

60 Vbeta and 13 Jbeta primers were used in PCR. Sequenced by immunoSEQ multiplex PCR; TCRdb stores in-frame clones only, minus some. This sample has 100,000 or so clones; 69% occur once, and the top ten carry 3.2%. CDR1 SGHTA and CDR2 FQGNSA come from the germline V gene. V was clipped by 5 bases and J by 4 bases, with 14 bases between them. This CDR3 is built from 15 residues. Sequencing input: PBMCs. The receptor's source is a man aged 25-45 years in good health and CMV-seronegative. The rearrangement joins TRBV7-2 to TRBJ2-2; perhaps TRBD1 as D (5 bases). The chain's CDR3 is CASSLRVFGTGELFF. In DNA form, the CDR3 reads TGTGCCAGCAGCCTCAGGGTGTTCGGCACCGGGGAGCTGTTTTTT.